Listed below are T cell receptor beta chains from one sample, sequenced in a study of blood T cells in healthy people across ages. TCRdb itself ran the 5' RACE reads through MiXCR, one entry per CDR3 protein. The top ten hold roughly 30% of the sample, which has about 680,000 distinct CDR3 sequences, 49% seen once. The source material was blood. The source of these receptors is a woman aged 60-75 years in good health. Each CDR3 is given with its conserved first and last residue. D genes are given only for firm matches. Some rows have no size entry. The others give once, few or many, or a class for an expanded clone.

length,J,D,size,V,CDR3,DNA
13,TRBJ1-5,-,-,TRBV4-2,CASSQDVQQPQHF,TGTGCCAGCAGCCAAGATGTTCAGCAGCCCCAGCATTTT
14,TRBJ1-1,-,-,TRBV4-2,CASRSGTANTEAFF,TGTGCCAGCAGGTCCGGGACGGCGAACACTGAAGCTTTCTTT
13,TRBJ2-5,-,-,TRBV20-1,CSARGLGGGEQYF,TGCAGTGCTAGAGGACTAGGAGGGGGTGAGCAGTACTTC
15,TRBJ2-5,TRBD2,few,TRBV7-2,CASSPLAELQETQYF,TGTGCCAGCAGCCCCCTAGCGGAACTCCAAGAGACCCAGTACTTC
14,TRBJ2-2,-,-,TRBV24-1,CATSDPRYTGELFF,TGTGCCACCAGTGATCCCAGGTACACCGGGGAGCTGTTTTTT
18,TRBJ2-3,-,-,TRBV10-3,CAISESSFGSGLGDTQYF,TGTGCCATCAGTGAGTCGTCTTTCGGCTCAGGGTTGGGAGATACGCAGTATTTT
15,TRBJ2-6,-,-,TRBV6-2/TRBV6-3,CASYLRSSGANVLTF,TGTGCCAGCTATTTGAGGAGCTCTGGGGCCAACGTCCTGACTTTC
16,TRBJ2-1,TRBD2,few,TRBV20-1,CSARTLAGGIYNEQFF,TGCAGTGCTAGAACGCTAGCGGGAGGGATATACAATGAGCAGTTCTTC
14,TRBJ2-5,TRBD1,few,TRBV9,CASGPGQDKETQYF,TGTGCCAGCGGACCCGGACAGGACAAGGAGACCCAGTACTTC
16,TRBJ2-3,TRBD2,many,TRBV7-8,CASSPLAGGPADTQYF,TGTGCCAGCAGCCCCCTAGCGGGAGGGCCGGCAGATACGCAGTATTTT
12,TRBJ2-2,-,few,TRBV12-3/TRBV12-4,CASRDGTGELFF,TGTGCCAGCAGGGATGGCACCGGGGAGCTGTTTTTT
14,TRBJ2-7,-,few,TRBV20-1,CSAAPGRDGNEQYF,TGCAGTGCTGCTCCAGGGCGGGATGGGAACGAGCAGTACTTC
15,TRBJ1-5,-,-,TRBV4-3,CASSQDGGNRQPQHF,TGCGCCAGCAGCCAAGATGGGGGGAATCGTCAGCCCCAGCATTTT
14,TRBJ2-1,-,-,TRBV20-1,CSAYGGSSYNEQFF,TGCAGTGCTTACGGCGGAAGCTCCTACAATGAGCAGTTCTTC
15,TRBJ2-7,-,few,TRBV7-2,CASSLAWSSSYEQYF,TGTGCCAGCAGCTTAGCATGGAGTAGCTCCTACGAGCAGTACTTC
14,TRBJ2-7,-,-,TRBV6-5,CASSPWDKNYEQYF,TGTGCCAGCAGCCCCTGGGACAAGAACTACGAGCAGTACTTC